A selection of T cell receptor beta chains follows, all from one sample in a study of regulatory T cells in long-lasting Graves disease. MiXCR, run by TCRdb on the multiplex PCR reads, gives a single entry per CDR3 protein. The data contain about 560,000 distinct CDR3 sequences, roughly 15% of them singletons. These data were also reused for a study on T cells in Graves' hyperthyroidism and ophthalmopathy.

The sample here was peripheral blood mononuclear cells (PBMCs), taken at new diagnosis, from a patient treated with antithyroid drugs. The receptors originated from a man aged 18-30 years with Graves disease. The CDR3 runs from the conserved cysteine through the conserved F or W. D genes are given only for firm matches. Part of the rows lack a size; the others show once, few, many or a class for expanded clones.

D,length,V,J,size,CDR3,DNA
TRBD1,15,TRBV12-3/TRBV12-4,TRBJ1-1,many,CASSPTRQGGTEAFF,TGTGCCAGCAGCCCAACGAGACAGGGTGGCACTGAAGCTTTCTTT
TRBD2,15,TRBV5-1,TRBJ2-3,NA,CASSSGLADSDTQYF,TGCGCCAGCAGCTCCGGACTAGCGGATTCAGATACGCAGTATTTT
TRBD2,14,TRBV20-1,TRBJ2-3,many,CSAPTSGRDDTQYF,TGCAGTGCCCCGACTAGCGGGAGGGATGATACGCAGTATTTT
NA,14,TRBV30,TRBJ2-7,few,CAWSRGRFAYEQYF,TGTGCCTGGAGTCGAGGGAGGTTCGCCTACGAGCAGTACTTC
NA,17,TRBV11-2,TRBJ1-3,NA,CASSLRQAPDSRNTIYF,TGTGCCAGCAGCTTACGTCAGGCCCCCGACTCAAGAAACACCATATATTTT
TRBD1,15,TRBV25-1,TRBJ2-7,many,CASRSRDSLSYEQYF,TGTGCCAGCAGGAGCCGGGACAGCCTTTCCTACGAGCAGTACTTC
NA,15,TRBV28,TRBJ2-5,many,CASSLLRAGWETQYF,TGTGCCAGCAGTTTATTGCGGGCAGGGTGGGAGACCCAGTACTTC
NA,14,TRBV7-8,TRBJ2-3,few,CASSLVDYTDTQYF,TGTGCCAGCAGCTTAGTTGACTACACAGATACGCAGTATTTT
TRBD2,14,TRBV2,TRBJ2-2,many,CAGKGLAETGELFF,TGTGCCGGAAAAGGACTAGCGGAAACCGGGGAGCTGTTTTTT
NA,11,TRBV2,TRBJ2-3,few,CARGKTDTQYF,TGTGCCAGGGGCAAGACAGATACGCAGTATTTT
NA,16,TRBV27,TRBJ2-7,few,CASSPQPPSAHHEQYF,TGTGCCAGCAGTCCCCAGCCCCCCTCGGCACACCACGAGCAGTACTTC
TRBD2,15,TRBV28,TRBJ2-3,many,CASSRTSGTTDTQYF,TGTGCCAGCAGCCGGACTAGCGGGACGACAGATACGCAGTATTTT
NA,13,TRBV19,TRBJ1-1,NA,CASRPFPRGEAFF,TGTGCCAGTAGACCATTCCCCCGTGGTGAAGCTTTCTTT
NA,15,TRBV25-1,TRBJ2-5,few,CASSELGPKVETQYF,TGTGCCAGCAGTGAATTGGGGCCTAAGGTAGAGACCCAGTACTTC
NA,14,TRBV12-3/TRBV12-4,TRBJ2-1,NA,CASSLTRVGNEQFF,TGTGCCAGCAGTTTAACTAGAGTAGGCAATGAGCAGTTCTTC
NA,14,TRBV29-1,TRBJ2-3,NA,CSVELGERTDTQYF,TGCAGCGTTGAATTGGGGGAGAGGACAGATACGCAGTATTTT
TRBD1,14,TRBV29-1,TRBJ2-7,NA,CSVEVLDRVPEQYF,TGCAGCGTTGAAGTCCTGGACAGGGTACCCGAGCAGTACTTC
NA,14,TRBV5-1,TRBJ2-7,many,CASSLGDYSYEQYF,TGCGCCAGCAGCTTGGGCGACTACAGCTACGAGCAGTACTTC
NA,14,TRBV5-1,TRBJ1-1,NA,CASSMGAGNTEAFF,TGCGCCAGCAGTATGGGAGCAGGGAACACTGAAGCTTTCTTT
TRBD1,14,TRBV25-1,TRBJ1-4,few,CASASDRGREKLFF,TGTGCCAGCGCCTCGGACAGGGGACGCGAAAAACTGTTTTTT
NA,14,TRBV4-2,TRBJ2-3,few,CASSQAGSTDTQYF,TGTGCCAGCAGCCAAGCAGGGAGCACAGATACGCAGTATTTT
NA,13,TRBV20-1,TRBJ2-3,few,CSAPTGVTDTQYF,TGCAGTGCCCCGACAGGTGTCACAGATACGCAGTATTTT
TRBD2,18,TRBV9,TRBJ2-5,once,CASSGRPGGPTPEETQYF,TGTGCCAGCAGCGGGCGACCGGGAGGCCCCACCCCCGAAGAGACCCAGTACTTC
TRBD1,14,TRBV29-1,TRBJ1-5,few,CSVVTGTGDQPQHF,TGCAGCGTTGTTACCGGGACAGGGGATCAGCCCCAGCATTTT
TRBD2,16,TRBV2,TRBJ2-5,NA,CASSLRLAGGGETQYF,TGTGCCAGCAGTCTTAGACTAGCGGGAGGGGGAGAGACCCAGTACTTC
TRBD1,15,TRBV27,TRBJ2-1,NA,CASSFRDRVHNEQFF,TGTGCCAGCAGTTTCCGGGACAGGGTTCACAATGAGCAGTTCTTC
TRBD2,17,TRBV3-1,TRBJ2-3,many,CASSPGTSGTSTDTQYF,TGTGCCAGCAGCCCGGGGACTAGCGGGACTAGCACAGATACGCAGTATTTT
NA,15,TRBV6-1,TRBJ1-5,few,CASKSERGGNQPQHF,TGTGCCAGCAAGTCGGAAAGGGGGGGCAATCAGCCCCAGCATTTT
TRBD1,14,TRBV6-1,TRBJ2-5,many,CASSLQGAQETQYF,TGTGCCAGCAGCTTACAGGGGGCCCAAGAGACCCAGTACTTC
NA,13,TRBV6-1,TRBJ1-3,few,CASSIKAGNTIYF,TGTGCCAGCAGTATTAAGGCTGGAAACACCATATATTTT
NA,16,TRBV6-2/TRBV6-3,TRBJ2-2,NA,CASSERLAPGTGELFF,TGTGCCAGCAGTGAACGACTTGCCCCCGGCACCGGGGAGCTGTTTTTT
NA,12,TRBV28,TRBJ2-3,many,CATYDITDTQYF,TGTGCTACGTATGATATCACAGATACGCAGTATTTT
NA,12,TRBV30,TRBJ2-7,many,CAWSNSDYEQYF,TGTGCCTGGAGTAATAGCGACTACGAGCAGTACTTC